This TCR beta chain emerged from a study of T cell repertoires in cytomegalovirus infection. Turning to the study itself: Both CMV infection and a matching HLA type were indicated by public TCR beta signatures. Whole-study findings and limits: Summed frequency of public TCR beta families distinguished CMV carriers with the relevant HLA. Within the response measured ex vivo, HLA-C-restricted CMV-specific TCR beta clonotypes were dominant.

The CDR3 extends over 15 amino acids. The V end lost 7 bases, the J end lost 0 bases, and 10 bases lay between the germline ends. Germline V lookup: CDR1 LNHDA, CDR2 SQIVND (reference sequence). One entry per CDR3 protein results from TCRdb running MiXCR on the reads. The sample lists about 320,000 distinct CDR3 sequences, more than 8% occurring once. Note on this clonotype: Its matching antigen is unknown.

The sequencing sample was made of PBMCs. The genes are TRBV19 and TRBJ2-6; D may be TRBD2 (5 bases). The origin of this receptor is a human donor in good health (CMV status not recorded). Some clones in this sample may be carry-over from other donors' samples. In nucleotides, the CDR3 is TGTGCCAGTATGCCGGGGAGCTCTGGGGCCAACGTCCTGACTTTC. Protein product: CASMPGSSGANVLTF.